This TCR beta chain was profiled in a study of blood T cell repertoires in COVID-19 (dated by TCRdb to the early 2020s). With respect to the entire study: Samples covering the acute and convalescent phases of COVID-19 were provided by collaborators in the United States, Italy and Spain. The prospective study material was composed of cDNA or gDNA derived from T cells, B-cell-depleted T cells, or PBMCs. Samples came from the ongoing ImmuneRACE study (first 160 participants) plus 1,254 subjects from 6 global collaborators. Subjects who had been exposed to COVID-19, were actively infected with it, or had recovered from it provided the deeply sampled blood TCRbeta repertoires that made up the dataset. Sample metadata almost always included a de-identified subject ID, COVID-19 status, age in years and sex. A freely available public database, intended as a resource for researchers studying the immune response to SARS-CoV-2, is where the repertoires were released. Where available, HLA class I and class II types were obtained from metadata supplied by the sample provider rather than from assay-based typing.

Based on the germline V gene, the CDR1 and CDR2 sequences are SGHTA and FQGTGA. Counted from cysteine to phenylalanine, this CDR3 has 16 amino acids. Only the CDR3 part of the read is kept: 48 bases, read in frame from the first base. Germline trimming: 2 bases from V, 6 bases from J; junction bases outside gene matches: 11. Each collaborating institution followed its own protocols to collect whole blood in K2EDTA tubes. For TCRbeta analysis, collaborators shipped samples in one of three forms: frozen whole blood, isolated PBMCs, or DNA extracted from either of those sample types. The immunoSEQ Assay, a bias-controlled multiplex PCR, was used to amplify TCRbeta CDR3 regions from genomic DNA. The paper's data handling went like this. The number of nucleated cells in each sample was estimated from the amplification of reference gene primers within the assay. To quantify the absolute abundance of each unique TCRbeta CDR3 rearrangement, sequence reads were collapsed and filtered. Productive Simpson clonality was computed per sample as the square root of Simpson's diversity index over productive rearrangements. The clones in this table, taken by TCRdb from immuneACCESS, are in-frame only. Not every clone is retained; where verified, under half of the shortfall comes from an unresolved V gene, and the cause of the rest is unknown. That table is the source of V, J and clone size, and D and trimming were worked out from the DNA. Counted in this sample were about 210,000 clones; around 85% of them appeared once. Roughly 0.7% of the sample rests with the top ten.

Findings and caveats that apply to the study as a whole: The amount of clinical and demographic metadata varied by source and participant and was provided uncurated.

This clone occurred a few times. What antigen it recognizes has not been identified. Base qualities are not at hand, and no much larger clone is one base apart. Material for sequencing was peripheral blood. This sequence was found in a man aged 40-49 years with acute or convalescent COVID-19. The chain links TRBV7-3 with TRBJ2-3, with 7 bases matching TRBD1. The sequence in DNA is TGTGCCAGCAGCTTATCGTCGGACAGGAGATTGGATACGCAGTATTTT. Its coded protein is CASSLSSDRRLDTQYF.